These 13 T cell receptor beta chains originate from one sample sequenced in a study of blood T cell repertoires in COVID-19. Clones were read by immunoSEQ multiplex PCR, and TCRdb kept only the in-frame ones, dropping some. The sample contains nearly 200,000 clones, about 88% of which appear only once. Sequenced input: peripheral blood. Receptors originate from a woman aged 35 to 49 who had recovered from COVID-19.

This rearrangement joins TRBV7-2 to TRBJ2-1; a weak D match, TRBD1 (5 bases). Germline CDR1 SGHTA, CDR2 FQGNSA. The CDR3 runs to 18 residues. Trimming pared 5 bases from V and 3 bases from J, leaving 23 bases between. Here the CDR3 reads CASSDDSALPLVYNEQFF. CDR3 in DNA: TGTGCCAGCAGCGACGACAGTGCCTTACCTCTGGTCTACAATGAGCAGTTCTTC.

The rearrangement uses TRBV2 and TRBJ2-7, with 7 bases identical to TRBD1. The CDR3 spans 16 residues. V lost 3 bases, J lost 0 bases, and 8 bases stayed unmatched. Germline V gene data show CDR1 as SNHLY and CDR2 as FYNNEI. CDR3 coding DNA: TGTGCCAGCAGTGAGAGGACAGGCGTTAACTCCTACGAGCAGTACTTC. Protein: CASSERTGVNSYEQYF.

The rearrangement joins TRBV29-1 to TRBJ2-1; TRBD2 agrees at 9 bases. Germline CDR1 SQVTM, CDR2 ANQGSEA. The CDR3 contains 14 residues. The J segment lost 4 bases and the V segment lost 6 bases, leaving 7 bases of the junction unmatched. CDR3 protein: CSVRRGRGYNEQFF. The CDR3 region has the DNA TGCAGCGTACGACGCGGGAGGGGATACAATGAGCAGTTCTTC.

This clone showed up just a few times. The chain is built from TRBV6-5 and TRBJ2-1; D remains ambiguous. The CDR3 covers 15 residues. The V gene's germline CDR1 is MNHEY and CDR2 SVGAGI. V shed 0 bases and J shed 6 bases, with 12 bases lying between them. CDR3 nucleotides: TGTGCCAGCAGTTACTCCTCCGGTCCCTCCAATGAGCAGTTCTTC. Translated: CASSYSSGPSNEQFF.

The CDR3 here is CASSLVDAGAGNEQFF. CDR3 coding DNA: TGTGCCAGCAGCTTAGTTGATGCGGGAGCGGGCAATGAGCAGTTCTTC. The rearrangement joins TRBV7-2 to TRBJ2-1; 7 bases line up with TRBD2. CDR3 length: 16 residues. Germline values: CDR1 SGHTA, CDR2 FQGNSA. J lost 6 bases, V lost 1 base, and 9 bases had no gene match.

This clone is a singleton in its sample. The V gene is TRBV7-8, the J gene TRBJ2-7; D call uncertain. CDR1 SGHVS and CDR2 FQNEAQ come from the germline V gene. The CDR3 spans 15 residues. The ends were cut back, 3 bases at V and 4 bases at J, with 16 bases in the middle. CDR3 residues: CASSFGGSSRYEQYF. The CDR3 nucleotides read TGTGCCAGCAGCTTTGGCGGCTCCTCGAGGTACGAGCAGTACTTC. Filled out from reference TRBV7-8 and TRBJ2-7, the complete variable domain reads GAGVSQSPRYKVAKRGQDVALRCDPISGHVSLFWYQQALGQGPEFLTYFQNEAQLDKSGLPSDRFFAERPEGSVSTLKIQRTQQEDSAVYLCASSFGGSSRYEQYFGPGTRLTVT.

This clone was counted once. The chain has TRBV6-6 and TRBJ1-5; TRBD1 aligns across 8 bases. V lost 0 bases to trimming and J lost 7 bases; unmatched junction nucleotides: 5. This CDR3 contains 15 residues. Germline loops: CDR1 MNHNY, CDR2 SVGAGI (reference sequence). CDR3 coding DNA: TGTGCCAGCAGTTACTCCGACGACAGGGGCCAGCCCCAGCATTTT. Residues: CASSYSDDRGQPQHF.

V usage is TRBV5-1 and J usage is TRBJ1-4, with a possible D match to TRBD1 (5 bases). Germline V gene data show CDR1 as SGHRS and CDR2 as YFSETQ. The CDR3 is made up of 15 amino acids. Trimming removed 4 bases from V and 2 bases from J, with 12 bases in between. This CDR3 is CASSATGFTNEKLFF. The CDR3 DNA reads as TGCGCCAGCAGCGCCACAGGTTTCACTAATGAAAAACTGTTTTTT.

The chain has TRBV24-1 and TRBJ2-1; 11 positions agree with TRBD1. The CDR3 runs to 15 residues. Germline trimming cut 7 bases from V and 0 bases from J; bases unmatched to any gene: 1. Germline assignment: CDR1 KGHDR and CDR2 SFDVKD. CDR3 in DNA: TGTGCCACCAGGGGGACAGGGGGCTCCTACAATGAGCAGTTCTTC. It specifies CATRGTGGSYNEQFF.

This CDR3 reads CASKSLRGEKLFF. Here the CDR3 DNA reads TGTGCCAGTAAGAGCCTGCGGGGGGAAAAACTGTTTTTT. V gene TRBV19 combines with J gene TRBJ1-4; weak D call: TRBD1 (5 bases). CDR1 is LNHDA, CDR2 SQIVND, per germline (reference sequence). V dropped 7 bases and J dropped 8 bases, with 14 bases sitting between them. The CDR3 length is 13 residues.

The rearrangement uses TRBV9 and TRBJ2-1; TRBD2 aligns across 14 bases. V gave up 5 bases and J gave up 6 bases; unmatched junction bases: 4. Germline V CDR1 and CDR2: SGDLS, YYNGEE. The CDR3 is 15 amino acids. CDR3 sequence reads: CASRETSGRGNEQFF. The CDR3 DNA is TGTGCCAGCAGGGAGACTAGCGGGAGGGGCAATGAGCAGTTCTTC.

This chain connects TRBV3-1 (or the pseudogene TRBV3-2) to TRBJ2-7; 9 bases match TRBD1. The ends lost 5 bases at V and 2 bases at J; junction bases unmatched: 4. Germline V gene sequence: CDR1 LGHDT, CDR2 YNNKEL (reference sequence). CDR3 length equals 14 residues. The chain's CDR3 is CASSAGQGTYEQYF. In DNA form, the CDR3 reads TGTGCCAGCAGCGCCGGACAGGGGACCTACGAGCAGTACTTC.

The chain combines TRBV11-2 with TRBJ2-3; 9 positions match TRBD2. Germline lookup yields CDR1 SGHAT and CDR2 FQNNGV. The ends lost 1 base at V and 2 bases at J; junction bases unmatched: 4. This CDR3 has 16 residues. CDR3 DNA: TGTGCCAGCAGCTTAGCCGCTAGCGGGACCACAGATACGCAGTATTTT. Its protein product is CASSLAASGTTDTQYF.